This T cell receptor (beta chain) is drawn from a study of identical twins. TCRdb re-derived calls from the 5' RACE reads in MiXCR, one entry per CDR3 protein. The data show about 200,000 distinct CDR3 sequences, 10% to 13% seen once. The CDR3 runs to 14 residues. With V trimmed by 4 bases and J by 2 bases, 5 bases remained unmatched. Germline V gene data show CDR1 as SEHNR and CDR2 as FQNEAQ (reference sequence). This clonotype was seen more than once but under ten times. Sequencing used memory T cells sorted from blood. This chain joins TRBV7-9 and TRBJ2-7; 7 nucleotides align to TRBD1. The sequence came from a man in his forties or fifties in good health. The CDR3 bases are TGTGCCAGCAGCTCAGGGACAGTAACCTACGAGCAGTACTTC. It specifies CASSSGTVTYEQYF.